The 14 T cell receptor beta chains below come from one sample, sequenced in a study of T cell changes during pregnancy in multiple sclerosis. This table comes from immunoSEQ multiplex PCR, and its TCRdb copy is limited to in-frame clones, with some not included. The sample has tens of thousands of clones, about 91% seen once. Specimen: CD4+ T cells from peripheral blood mononuclear cells, collected after pregnancy. The source is a female donor in good health, enrolled as a control in a pregnancy study.

The rearrangement links TRBV6-1 to TRBJ1-6; D is uncertain. The germline V gene encodes CDR1 MNHNS and CDR2 SASEGT. The CDR3 sequence is 17 residues long. V was cut by 1 base and J by 0 bases, with 10 bases left in between. The CDR3 nucleotides are TGTGCCAGCAGTGAAGTTCCAGGCAGCTCCTATAATTCACCCCTCCACTTT. Amino acids: CASSEVPGSSYNSPLHF.

The rearrangement joins TRBV6-5 to TRBJ1-5; no clear D. From germline, CDR1 is MNHEY and CDR2 SVGAGI. The V and J ends lost 0 bases and 3 bases respectively, with 6 bases between them. The CDR3 contains 14 residues. CDR3 sequence reads: CASSYSYFNQPQHF. CDR3 nucleotide sequence: TGTGCCAGCAGTTACTCTTACTTCAATCAGCCCCAGCATTTT.

For the CDR3, the DNA is TGCGCCAGCAGCCCGAGGACAGGGGGCGGGTATGGCTACACCTTC. Amino acids: CASSPRTGGGYGYTF. The rearrangement joins TRBV5-1 to TRBJ1-2; 11 bases are shared with TRBD1. V was clipped by 4 bases and J by 5 bases; unmatched bases: 7. Per the germline V gene, CDR1 is SGHRS and CDR2 is YFSETQ. This CDR3 is 15 amino acids long.

The genes are TRBV18 and TRBJ2-3; 16 bases align to TRBD2. Germline V gene sequence: CDR1 KGHSH, CDR2 LQKENI. J gave up 0 bases and V 5 bases, and 5 bases lay outside the gene matches. The CDR3 loop spans 18 amino acids. CDR3 loop: CASSAGTSGGASTDTQYF. The CDR3 DNA reads TGTGCCAGCTCAGCCGGGACTAGCGGGGGGGCTAGCACAGATACGCAGTATTTT.

The count of this clone is one. The sample carries other DNA sequences with the same CDR3. The chain is built from TRBV4-3 and TRBJ2-3, with TRBD2 as a possible D gene (5 bases). The germline V gene encodes CDR1 LGHNA and CDR2 YSLEER. This CDR3 is 16 amino acids long. V gave up 0 bases and J gave up 1 base, with 11 bases separating them. The CDR3 nucleotides are TGCGCCAGCAGCCAAGATCCCGGGGTACGCACAGATACGCAGTATTTT. Its translation is CASSQDPGVRTDTQYF.

V is TRBV6-6 and J is TRBJ2-7; 7 bases align to TRBD2. Trimming took 5 bases from V and 4 from J; bases not matched to a gene: 11. CDR3 length equals 15 residues. Germline loops: CDR1 MNHNY, CDR2 SVGAGI (reference sequence). The DNA for the CDR3 is TGTGCCAGCAGTCAGAGCGCTAGCGGCCGATACGAGCAGTACTTC. Protein sequence: CASSQSASGRYEQYF.

The V gene is TRBV7-9, the J gene TRBJ1-1; 12 nucleotides match TRBD1. Germline V gene lookup returns CDR1 SEHNR and CDR2 FQNEAQ (reference sequence). CDR3 length equals 17 residues. V shed 0 bases, J shed 5 bases, and the junction held 7 bases outside the gene matches. DNA for the CDR3: TGTGCCAGCAGCTTAGCCCCGGGACAGGGGGCTCGGACTGAAGCTTTCTTT. The encoded protein is CASSLAPGQGARTEAFF.

The rearrangement uses TRBV18 and TRBJ1-2; D gene uncertain. Trimming shortened V by 2 bases and J by 3 bases, and 4 bases separated the two germline ends. This CDR3 is built from 12 residues. Germline values: CDR1 KGHSH, CDR2 LQKENI. The CDR3 protein is CASSPEDYGYTF. The CDR3 coding sequence is TGTGCCAGCTCACCAGAGGACTATGGCTACACCTTC.

The rearrangement uses TRBV18 and TRBJ1-5, with 9 positions matching TRBD1. V lost 3 bases, J lost 1 base, and 4 bases stayed unmatched. The germline gives CDR1 KGHSH, CDR2 LQKENI. This CDR3 region has 16 residues. The CDR3 is CASSPWDRVSNQPQHF. CDR3 nucleotides: TGTGCCAGCTCACCGTGGGACAGGGTAAGCAATCAGCCCCAGCATTTT.

J is TRBJ2-5 and V is TRBV6-1; 10 bases are a match to TRBD2. V shed 7 bases, J shed 5 bases, and the junction held 10 bases outside the gene matches. Germline V gives CDR1 MNHNS, CDR2 SASEGT. The CDR3 runs 15 residues. The CDR3 region has the DNA TGTGCCAGCACGTACTTTCTAGCGGGAGAGGAGACCCAGTACTTC. Amino acids: CASTYFLAGEETQYF.

The chain uses TRBV28 and TRBJ2-1; 7 bases are a match to TRBD2. With 4 bases clipped from V and 5 bases from J, the junction kept 11 bases outside the gene matches. The CDR3 is 16 amino acids. The germline V gene has CDR1 MDHEN and CDR2 SYDVKM. This CDR3 is CASSSIYGLGNNEQFF. In nucleotides, the CDR3 is TGTGCCAGCAGTTCTATATATGGACTAGGAAACAATGAGCAGTTCTTC.

The chain is built from TRBV5-1 and TRBJ2-2; D might be TRBD2 (6 bases). Per germline, CDR1 SGHRS and CDR2 YFSETQ. V lost 0 bases and J lost 7, with 13 bases in between. This CDR3 contains 15 residues. This CDR3 is CASSLDLFGGGELFF. The CDR3 nucleotides read TGCGCCAGCAGCTTGGATCTCTTCGGGGGCGGGGAGCTGTTTTTT. The whole variable domain, remainder taken from reference TRBV5-1 and TRBJ2-2, is KAGVTQTPRYLIKTRGQQVTLSCSPISGHRSVSWYQQTPGQGLQFLFEYFSETQRNKGNFPGRFSGRQFSNSRSEMNVSTLELGDSALYLCASSLDLFGGGELFFGEGSRLTVL.

The chain uses TRBV5-1 and TRBJ1-1; possible D gene TRBD1, 6 bases. Per germline, CDR1 SGHRS and CDR2 YFSETQ. CDR3 length: 16 amino acids. Trimming stripped 0 bases from V and 0 bases from J, with 12 bases between. CDR3 in DNA: TGCGCCAGCAGCTTGGCAGGGGCTGGGGTGAACACTGAAGCTTTCTTT. As protein: CASSLAGAGVNTEAFF.

A remark on this clone: A read error likely explains this, since a far larger clone differs by one base. V gene TRBV5-4 combines with J gene TRBJ2-5, with 11 nucleotides matching TRBD2. The CDR3 is 17 amino acids. V trimming: 0 bases; J trimming: 3 bases; junction bases outside the gene matches: 7. Germline V gene lookup returns CDR1 SGHNT and CDR2 YYREEE (reference sequence). The CDR3 DNA is TGTGCCAGCAGCTTGGGGCTAGCGGGGGGAAGAGAAGAGACCCAGTACTTC. The encoded protein is CASSLGLAGGREETQYF.